These 8 T cell receptor beta chains share one sample of origin, sequenced in a study of CD8 T cells in ankylosing spondylitis. TCRdb re-called the 5' RACE reads with MiXCR, one entry per CDR3 protein. The sample includes 250,000 to 300,000 distinct CDR3 sequences, 15% to 25% of them seen just once. The material sequenced was blood, either unsorted or a sorted T cell fraction (not recorded which). The origin of the receptors is a male donor with ankylosing spondylitis or in good health (not recorded which).

This sequence joins TRBV14 and TRBJ1-2; D unresolved. V was clipped by 6 bases and J by 3 bases, with 14 bases between them. Germline CDR1 SGHDN, CDR2 FVKESK. The CDR3 has 14 amino acids. As DNA, the CDR3 is TGTGCCAGCAGGGACGCAGCCCGGGACTATGGCTACACCTTC. It specifies CASRDAARDYGYTF.

V usage is TRBV3-1 and J usage is TRBJ1-2; 9 nucleotides agree with TRBD1. The V gene's germline CDR1 is LGHDT and CDR2 YNNKEL (reference sequence). This CDR3 contains 15 residues. V dropped 4 bases and J dropped 2; count of bases not matched to a gene: 5. Here the CDR3 DNA reads TGTGCCAGCAGCCCCTGGGACAGGGCGAACTATGGCTACACCTTC. It translates to CASSPWDRANYGYTF.

This chain connects TRBV12-3 or TRBV12-4 to TRBJ1-5; no clear D gene. The CDR3 runs 15 residues. Trimming left V 5 bases short and J 1 base short, with 12 bases between. This chain's CDR3 is CASSPSGQSNQPQHF. The CDR3 DNA reads as TGTGCCAGCAGTCCGAGCGGGCAGAGCAATCAGCCCCAGCATTTT.

The CDR3 sequence is CAISDRHIDQPQHF. CDR3 sequence (DNA): TGTGCCATCAGTGATAGACATATAGATCAGCCCCAGCATTTT. The V call is TRBV10-3, the J call TRBJ1-5, with no clear D. V was trimmed by 3 bases and J by 5 bases, leaving 11 bases between them. From germline, CDR1 is ENHRY and CDR2 SYGVKD. The CDR3 covers 14 residues.

The J gene is TRBJ2-2, the V gene TRBV20-1; possibly TRBD2 for D (6 bases). V was trimmed by 1 base and J by 7 bases, leaving 10 bases between them. Germline V gene lookup returns CDR1 DFQATT and CDR2 SNEGSKA (reference sequence). The CDR3 contains 13 residues. In DNA, the CDR3 is TGCAGTGCTAGAGCCGGGAGCATCGGGGAGCTGTTTTTT. Encoded protein: CSARAGSIGELFF.

This clonotype has only a few counts. The chain combines TRBV15 with TRBJ1-5; perhaps TRBD1 as D (5 bases). The CDR3 totals 15 residues. With 3 bases removed from V and 2 bases from J, the gap between germline ends came to 11 bases. Per germline, CDR1 LNHNV and CDR2 YYDKDF (reference sequence). CDR3 region: CATSSQGLGNQPQHF. The CDR3 DNA sequence: TGTGCCACCAGCAGCCAGGGTTTGGGCAATCAGCCCCAGCATTTT. The variable domain in full, completed from reference TRBV15 and TRBJ1-5, reads DAMVIQNPRYQVTQFGKPVTLSCSQTLNHNVMYWYQQKSSQAPKLLFHYYDKDFNNEADTPDNFQSRRPNTSFCFLDIRSPGLGDTAMYLCATSSQGLGNQPQHFGDGTRLSIL.

J is TRBJ2-2 and V is TRBV4-1; D is unclear. Trimming stripped 2 bases from V and 4 bases from J, with 8 bases between. The CDR3 has 14 amino acids. Germline V gene lookup returns CDR1 MGHRA and CDR2 YSYEKL. CDR3 in amino acids: CASSQSASTGELFF. The DNA for the CDR3 is TGCGCCAGCAGCCAATCAGCTTCCACCGGGGAGCTGTTTTTT.

The V and J genes are TRBV11-2 and TRBJ1-3; D may be TRBD1 (6 bases). There are 16 residues in the CDR3. Trimming took 1 base from V and 7 from J, leaving 17 bases between them. Germline values: CDR1 SGHAT, CDR2 FQNNGV. DNA of the CDR3: TGTGCCAGCAGCTTAGGCCCAGCAGGGGATTGGAACACCATATATTTT. Its translation: CASSLGPAGDWNTIYF.